This T cell receptor (beta chain) was documented in a study of T cells after yellow fever vaccination. This clonotype was seen at least ten times. Its specificity is unknown. Whole-study results and caveats: In post-booster samples, most primary-vaccination clones reappeared (around 95% CD4, nearly 90% CD8). Clonotypes appearing in both CD4 and CD8 compartments existed, and their share was small. The presence of abundant clonotypes contaminating from the bulk population was possible in FACS-sorted repertoires.

The authors made TCR cDNA by 5'RACE template switching, adding a universal primer site and UMIs. MiXCR was run by TCRdb on the 5' RACE reads, yielding one entry per CDR3 protein. This table has roughly 140,000 distinct CDR3 sequences, roughly 8% appearing once. The germline CDR1 and CDR2 sequences are SNHLY and FYNNEI. The CDR3 extends over 15 amino acids. Trimming cost V 4 bases and J 0 bases, with 9 bases left between them. The source of this sequence is a man aged 25 to 45 who received the YFV17D yellow fever vaccine. The V and J genes are TRBV2 and TRBJ2-2, with D perhaps TRBD1 (5 bases). The sample in question was CD4+ T cells sorted from PBMCs, obtained 5 days after the yellow fever booster vaccination. CDR3 sequence: CASSVQGPNTGELFF. The CDR3 DNA sequence: TGTGCCAGCAGTGTTCAGGGCCCGAACACCGGGGAGCTGTTTTTT.